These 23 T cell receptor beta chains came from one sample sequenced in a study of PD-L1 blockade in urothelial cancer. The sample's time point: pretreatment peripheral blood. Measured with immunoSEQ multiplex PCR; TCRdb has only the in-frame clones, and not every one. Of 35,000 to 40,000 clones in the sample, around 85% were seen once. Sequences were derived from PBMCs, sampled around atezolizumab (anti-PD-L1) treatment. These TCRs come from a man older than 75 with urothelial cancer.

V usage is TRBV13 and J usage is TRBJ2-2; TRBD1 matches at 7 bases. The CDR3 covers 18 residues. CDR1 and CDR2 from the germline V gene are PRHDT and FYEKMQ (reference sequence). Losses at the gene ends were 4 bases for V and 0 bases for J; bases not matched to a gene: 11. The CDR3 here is CASSSADRVVSNTGELFF. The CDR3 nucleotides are TGTGCCAGCAGCTCCGCAGACAGGGTCGTCTCGAACACCGGGGAGCTGTTTTTT. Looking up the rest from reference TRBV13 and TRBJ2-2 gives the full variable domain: AAGVIQSPRHLIKEKRETATLKCYPIPRHDTVYWYQQGPGQDPQFLISFYEKMQSDKGSIPDRFSAQQFSDYHSELNMSSLELGDSALYFCASSSADRVVSNTGELFFGEGSRLTVL.

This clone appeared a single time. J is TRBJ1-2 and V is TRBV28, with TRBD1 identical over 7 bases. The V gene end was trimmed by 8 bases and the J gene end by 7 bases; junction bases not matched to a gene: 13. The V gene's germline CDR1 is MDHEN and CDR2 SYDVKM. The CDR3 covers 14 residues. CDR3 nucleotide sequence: TGTGCCAGCTCCCCGGGACAGAGGATGAGTGGCTACACCTTC. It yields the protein CASSPGQRMSGYTF.

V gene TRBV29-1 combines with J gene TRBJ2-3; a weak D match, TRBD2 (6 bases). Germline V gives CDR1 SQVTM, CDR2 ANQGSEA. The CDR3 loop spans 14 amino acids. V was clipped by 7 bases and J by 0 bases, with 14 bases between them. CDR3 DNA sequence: TGCAGCGCGGTAGCGGATCTTAGCACAGATACGCAGTATTTT. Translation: CSAVADLSTDTQYF.

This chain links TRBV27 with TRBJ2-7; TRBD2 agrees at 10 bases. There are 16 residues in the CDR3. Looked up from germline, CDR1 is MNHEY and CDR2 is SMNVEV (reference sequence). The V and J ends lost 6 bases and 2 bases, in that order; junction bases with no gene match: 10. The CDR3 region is CASSTRGSGRAYEQYF. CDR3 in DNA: TGTGCCAGCAGCACAAGAGGGAGCGGGAGGGCCTACGAGCAGTACTTC.

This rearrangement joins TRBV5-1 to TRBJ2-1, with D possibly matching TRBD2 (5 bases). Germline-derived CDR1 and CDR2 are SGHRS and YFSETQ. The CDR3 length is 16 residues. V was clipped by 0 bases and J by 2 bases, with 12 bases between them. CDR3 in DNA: TGCGCCAGCAGCTTGGCCGGGCGGGCCACCTACAATGAGCAGTTCTTC. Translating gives CASSLAGRATYNEQFF.

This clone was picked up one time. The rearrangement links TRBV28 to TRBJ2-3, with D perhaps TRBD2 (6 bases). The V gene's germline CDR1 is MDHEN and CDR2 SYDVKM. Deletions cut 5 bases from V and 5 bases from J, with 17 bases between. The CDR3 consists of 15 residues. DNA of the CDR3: TGTGCCAGCAGTCCTCGAGACGGGAGATTAGATACGCAGTATTTT. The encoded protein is CASSPRDGRLDTQYF.

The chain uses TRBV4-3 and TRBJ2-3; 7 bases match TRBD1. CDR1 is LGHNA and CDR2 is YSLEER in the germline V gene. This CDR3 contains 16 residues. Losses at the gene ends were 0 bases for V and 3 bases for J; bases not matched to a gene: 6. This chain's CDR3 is CASSQDRARGTDTQYF. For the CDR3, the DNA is TGCGCCAGCAGCCAAGATAGGGCCAGGGGGACAGATACGCAGTATTTT.

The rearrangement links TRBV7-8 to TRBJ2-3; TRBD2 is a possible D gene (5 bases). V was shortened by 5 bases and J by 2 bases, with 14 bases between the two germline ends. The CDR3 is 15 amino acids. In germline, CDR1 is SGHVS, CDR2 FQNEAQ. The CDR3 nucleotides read TGTGCCAGCAGCCCTGGGGAGCGGCTCACAGATACGCAGTATTTT. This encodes CASSPGERLTDTQYF.

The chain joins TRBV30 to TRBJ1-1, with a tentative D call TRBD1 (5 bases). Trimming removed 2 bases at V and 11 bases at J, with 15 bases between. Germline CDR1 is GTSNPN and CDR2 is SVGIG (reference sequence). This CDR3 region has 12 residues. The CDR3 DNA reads TGTGCCTGGAGTTCACCGGGCAAGGGGGCTTTCTTT. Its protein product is CAWSSPGKGAFF.

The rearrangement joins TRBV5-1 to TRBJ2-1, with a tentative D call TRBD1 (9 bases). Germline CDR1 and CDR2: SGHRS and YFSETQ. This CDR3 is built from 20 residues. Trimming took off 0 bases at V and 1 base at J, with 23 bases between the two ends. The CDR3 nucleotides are TGCGCCAGCAGCTTGGTGGACAGGGGAAATCCTAGCGGGTCCTACAATGAGCAGTTCTTC. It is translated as CASSLVDRGNPSGSYNEQFF.

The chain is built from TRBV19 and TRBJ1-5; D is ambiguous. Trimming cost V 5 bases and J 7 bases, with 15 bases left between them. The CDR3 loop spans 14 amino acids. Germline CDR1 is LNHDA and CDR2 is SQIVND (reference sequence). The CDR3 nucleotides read TGTGCCAGTAGTGTGGAGAAATTGCGACAGCCCCAGCATTTT. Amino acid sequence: CASSVEKLRQPQHF.

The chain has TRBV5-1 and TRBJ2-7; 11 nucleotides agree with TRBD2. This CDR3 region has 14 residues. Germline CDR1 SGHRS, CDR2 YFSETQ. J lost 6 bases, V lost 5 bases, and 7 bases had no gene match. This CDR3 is CASRLLAGAVEQYF. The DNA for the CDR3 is TGCGCCAGCAGGTTACTAGCGGGAGCGGTCGAGCAGTACTTC.

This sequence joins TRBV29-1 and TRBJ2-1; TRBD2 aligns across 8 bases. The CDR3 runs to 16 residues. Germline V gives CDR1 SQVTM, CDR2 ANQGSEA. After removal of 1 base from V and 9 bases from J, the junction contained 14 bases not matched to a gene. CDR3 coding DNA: TGCAGCGTTGAAGCGGGAGGGCCTGGCCGGAGGGGTGAGCAGTTCTTC. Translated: CSVEAGGPGRRGEQFF.

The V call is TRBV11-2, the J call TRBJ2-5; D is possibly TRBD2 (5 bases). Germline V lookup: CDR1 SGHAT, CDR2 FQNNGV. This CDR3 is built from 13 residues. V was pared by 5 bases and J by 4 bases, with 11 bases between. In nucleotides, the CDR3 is TGTGCCAGCAGCCGAGGACTGGGAGAGACCCAGTACTTC. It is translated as CASSRGLGETQYF.

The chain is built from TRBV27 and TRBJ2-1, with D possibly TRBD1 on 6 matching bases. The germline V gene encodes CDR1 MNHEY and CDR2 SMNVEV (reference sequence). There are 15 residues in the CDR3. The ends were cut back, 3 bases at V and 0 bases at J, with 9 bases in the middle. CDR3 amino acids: CASSLDRASYNEQFF. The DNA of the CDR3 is TGTGCCAGCAGTTTGGACAGAGCCTCCTACAATGAGCAGTTCTTC.

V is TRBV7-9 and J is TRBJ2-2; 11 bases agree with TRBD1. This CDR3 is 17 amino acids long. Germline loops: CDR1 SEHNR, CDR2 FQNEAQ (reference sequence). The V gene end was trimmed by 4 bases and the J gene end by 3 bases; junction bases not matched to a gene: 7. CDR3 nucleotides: TGTGCCAGCAGCTCATTATGGACAGGGGGCCACACCGGGGAGCTGTTTTTT. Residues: CASSSLWTGGHTGELFF.

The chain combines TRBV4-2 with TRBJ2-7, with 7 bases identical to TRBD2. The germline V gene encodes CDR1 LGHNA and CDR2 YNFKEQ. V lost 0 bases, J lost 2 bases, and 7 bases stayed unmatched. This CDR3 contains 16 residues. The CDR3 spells CASSQEAGDLAYEQYF. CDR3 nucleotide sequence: TGTGCCAGCAGCCAAGAGGCGGGGGACTTGGCCTACGAGCAGTACTTC.

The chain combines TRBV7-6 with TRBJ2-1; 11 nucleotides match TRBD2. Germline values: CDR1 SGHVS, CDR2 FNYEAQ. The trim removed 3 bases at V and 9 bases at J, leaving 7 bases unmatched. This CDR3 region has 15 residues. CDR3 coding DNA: TGTGCCAGCAGCTTCCGACTAGCGGGGACCGGTGAGCAGTTCTTC. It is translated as CASSFRLAGTGEQFF.

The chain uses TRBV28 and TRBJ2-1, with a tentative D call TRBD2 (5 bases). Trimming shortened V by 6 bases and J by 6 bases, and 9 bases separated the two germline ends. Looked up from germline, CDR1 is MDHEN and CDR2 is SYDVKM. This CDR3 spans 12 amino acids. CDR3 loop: CASSERSNEQFF. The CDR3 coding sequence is TGTGCCAGCAGCGAGCGGAGCAATGAGCAGTTCTTC.

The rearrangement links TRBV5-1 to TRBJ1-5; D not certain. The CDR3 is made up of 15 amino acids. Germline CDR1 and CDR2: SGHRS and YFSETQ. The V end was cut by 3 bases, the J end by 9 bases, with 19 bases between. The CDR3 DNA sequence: TGCGCCAGCAGCTCGCTGGGCCCGGGAGGTTTGCCCCAGCATTTT. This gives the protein CASSSLGPGGLPQHF.

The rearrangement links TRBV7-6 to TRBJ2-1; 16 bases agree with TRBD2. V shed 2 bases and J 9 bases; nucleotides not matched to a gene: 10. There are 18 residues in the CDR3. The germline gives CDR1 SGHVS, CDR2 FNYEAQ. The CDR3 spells CASSLRLGLAGGRGEQFF. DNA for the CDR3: TGTGCCAGCAGCTTACGATTGGGACTAGCGGGAGGGCGAGGTGAGCAGTTCTTC.

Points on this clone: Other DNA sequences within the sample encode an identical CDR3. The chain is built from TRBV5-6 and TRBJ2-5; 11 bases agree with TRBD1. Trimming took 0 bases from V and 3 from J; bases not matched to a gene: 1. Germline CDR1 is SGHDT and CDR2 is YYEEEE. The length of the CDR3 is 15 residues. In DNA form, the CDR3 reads TGTGCCAGCAGCTTGGGGACAGGGGGCGAAGAGACCCAGTACTTC. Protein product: CASSLGTGGEETQYF.

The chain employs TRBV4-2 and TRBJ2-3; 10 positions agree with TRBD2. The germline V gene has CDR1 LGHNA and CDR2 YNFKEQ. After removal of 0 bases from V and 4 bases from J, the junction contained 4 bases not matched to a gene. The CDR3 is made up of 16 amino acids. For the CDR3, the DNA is TGTGCCAGCAGCCAAGAACCGGGACTAGCGTCAGATACGCAGTATTTT. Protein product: CASSQEPGLASDTQYF.